The 16 T cell receptor beta chains in this list originate from one sample, sequenced in a study of graft-versus-host responses after intestinal transplantation. This table comes from immunoSEQ multiplex PCR, and its TCRdb copy is limited to in-frame clones, with some not included. The profile shows approximately 99,000 clones, around 92% of them singletons. Their cognate antigens are unknown. Sequenced material: unstimulated CD8+ T cells sorted from spleen or lymph node cells, taken before transplant. These TCRs come from a human donor who was the organ donor for an intestinal transplant.

The chain couples TRBV5-6 to TRBJ2-1; weak D call: TRBD2 (6 bases). Germline V gene lookup returns CDR1 SGHDT and CDR2 YYEEEE. The CDR3 length is 16 residues. V was clipped by 1 base and J by 6 bases, with 17 bases between them. CDR3 amino acids: CASSLSPPGLLNEQFF. CDR3 coding DNA: TGTGCCAGCAGCTTGTCTCCCCCGGGACTCCTCAATGAGCAGTTCTTC.

This CDR3 is CASTNRGQPQHF. The DNA for the CDR3 is TGTGCCAGTACCAATCGGGGGCAGCCCCAGCATTTT. This chain joins TRBV27 and TRBJ1-5, with a tentative D call TRBD1 (5 bases). The CDR3 has 12 residues. CDR1 MNHEY and CDR2 SMNVEV come from the germline V gene (reference sequence). Deletions cut 9 bases from V and 7 bases from J, with 13 bases between.

The chain joins TRBV10-1 to TRBJ1-1; a possible D gene is TRBD1 (6 bases). The V end lost 9 bases, the J end lost 2 bases, and 13 bases lay between the germline ends. The length of the CDR3 is 13 residues. Germline assignment: CDR1 WNHNN and CDR2 SYGVQD (reference sequence). CDR3 sequence: CAREDSLNTEAFF. As DNA, the CDR3 is TGCGCCAGGGAGGACAGCCTAAACACTGAAGCTTTCTTT.

DNA of the CDR3: TGCGCCAGCAGCCAATCCGGGACTGCCACCTACGAGCAGTACTTC. It encodes CASSQSGTATYEQYF. The V gene is TRBV4-1, the J gene TRBJ2-7; TRBD2 is a possible D gene (6 bases). The CDR3 sequence is 15 residues long. Looked up from germline, CDR1 is MGHRA and CDR2 is YSYEKL. Trimming cost V 2 bases and J 2 bases, with 13 bases left between them.

The chain employs TRBV5-6 and TRBJ2-7, with TRBD1 matching 11 bases. V shed 6 bases, J shed 4 bases, and the junction held 6 bases outside the gene matches. CDR3 length equals 14 residues. Looked up from germline, CDR1 is SGHDT and CDR2 is YYEEEE. DNA of the CDR3: TGTGCCAGCATCCGGACAGGGGGCTTGTACGAGCAGTACTTC. Protein: CASIRTGGLYEQYF.

V usage is TRBV11-3 and J usage is TRBJ2-7, with a weak D call TRBD2 (5 bases). CDR1 and CDR2 from the germline V gene are SGHNT and YENEEA. This CDR3 is 13 amino acids long. Trimming stripped 6 bases from V and 3 bases from J, with 12 bases between. The chain's CDR3 is CASSSDPNYEQYF. The CDR3 DNA reads TGTGCCAGCAGTAGCGATCCCAACTACGAGCAGTACTTC.

The V and J genes are TRBV14 and TRBJ1-1; 9 bases map to TRBD1. J lost 0 bases, V lost 4 bases, and 6 bases had no gene match. The CDR3 contains 16 residues. Germline values: CDR1 SGHDN, CDR2 FVKESK. The CDR3 nucleotides read TGTGCCAGCAGCCGGGACAGGGATGAAATGAACACTGAAGCTTTCTTT. Its translation: CASSRDRDEMNTEAFF.

This chain connects TRBV6-1 to TRBJ2-3; D possibly corresponds to TRBD2 (6 bases). Germline V gives CDR1 MNHNS, CDR2 SASEGT. CDR3 length equals 15 residues. Trimming removed 5 bases from V and 10 bases from J, with 22 bases in between. The CDR3 spells CASSTTAGPYFSQYF. The CDR3 bases are TGTGCCAGCAGTACCACGGCGGGGCCGTATTTTTCGCAGTATTTT.

The V and J genes are TRBV11-2 and TRBJ2-7, with a weak D call TRBD2 (6 bases). Germline V gene data show CDR1 as SGHAT and CDR2 as FQNNGV. The CDR3 extends over 14 amino acids. Trimming took 2 bases from V and 3 from J, leaving 11 bases between them. CDR3 in DNA: TGTGCCAGCAGCTTAAGCGTGGGGGGCTACGAGCAGTACTTC. It yields the protein CASSLSVGGYEQYF.

The chain recombines TRBV27 with TRBJ1-1, with a tentative D call TRBD1 (5 bases). The V end lost 5 bases, the J end lost 3 bases, and 10 bases lay between the germline ends. CDR1 MNHEY and CDR2 SMNVEV come from the germline V gene (reference sequence). The length of the CDR3 is 13 residues. CDR3 DNA sequence: TGTGCCAGCAGTCCGTGGGGGGACACTGAAGCTTTCTTT. Amino acids: CASSPWGDTEAFF.

V and J are TRBV10-3 and TRBJ1-1; D may be TRBD1 (6 bases). This CDR3 is built from 13 residues. Germline V CDR1 and CDR2: ENHRY, SYGVKD. The V gene lost 2 bases and the J gene lost 9 bases, with 13 bases spanning the gap. The CDR3 bases are TGTGCCATCAGTGAGATCCCAGGGGCCCAAGCTTTCTTT. Translated, it gives CAISEIPGAQAFF.

The rearrangement joins TRBV6-5 to TRBJ1-1, with D unresolved. Germline V gives CDR1 MNHEY, CDR2 SVGAGI. CDR3 size: 14 residues. The V end lost 6 bases, the J end lost 7 bases, and 18 bases lay between the germline ends. The CDR3: CASRSYELEIEAFF. CDR3 bases: TGTGCCAGCAGGAGTTACGAACTCGAAATTGAAGCTTTCTTT.

A remark on this clone: The identical CDR3 is also encoded by other nucleotide sequences in the sample. The CDR3 DNA reads TGTGCCTGGAGAGGGAGGGGAAGCTCCTATAATTCACCCCTCCACTTT. Its protein is CAWRGRGSSYNSPLHF. V usage is TRBV30 and J usage is TRBJ1-6, with D perhaps matching TRBD1 (5 bases). The CDR3 sequence is 16 residues long. Deletions cut 3 bases from V and 0 bases from J, with 12 bases between. The germline V gene encodes CDR1 GTSNPN and CDR2 SVGIG (reference sequence).

This sequence joins TRBV18 and TRBJ1-2; D might be TRBD1 (5 bases). Germline CDR1 reads KGHSH; CDR2 reads LQKENI. V was clipped by 2 bases and J by 4 bases, with 20 bases between them. The length of the CDR3 is 17 residues. The CDR3, as DNA: TGTGCCAGCTCACCATCATCCCCCAGGGAATATGGCTATGGCTACACCTTC. Its protein product is CASSPSSPREYGYGYTF. The variable domain in full, with the rest retrieved from reference TRBV18 and TRBJ1-2, is NAGVMQNPRHLVRRRGQEARLRCSPMKGHSHVYWYRQLPEEGLKFMVYLQKENIIDESGMPKERFSAEFPKEGPSILRIQQVVRGDSAAYFCASSPSSPREYGYGYTFGSGTRLTVV.

The gene calls are TRBV27 and TRBJ2-1, with 7 bases fitting TRBD2. Germline V gives CDR1 MNHEY, CDR2 SMNVEV (reference sequence). The CDR3 is 15 amino acids. Trimming took 6 bases from V and 1 from J; bases not matched to a gene: 6. The CDR3 sequence: CASSPRLASYNEQFF. DNA of the CDR3: TGTGCCAGCAGCCCGCGACTAGCATCCTACAATGAGCAGTTCTTC.

The V gene is TRBV9, the J gene TRBJ1-2; 11 positions match TRBD1. Germline V CDR1 and CDR2: SGDLS, YYNGEE. The V segment lost 0 bases and the J segment 5 bases; nucleotides outside the gene matches: 3. This CDR3 has 15 residues. The CDR3 DNA is TGTGCCAGCAGCGTAGCGGGACAGGGGGGTTATGGCTACACCTTC. This encodes CASSVAGQGGYGYTF.